This entry is about one T cell receptor beta chain. This clonotype came up many times. Its antigen remains unidentified. Base qualities are not provided; no much larger clone lies one nucleotide away. The record originates from a study of T cells in Graves' hyperthyroidism and ophthalmopathy (dated by TCRdb to the late 2010s). Broadly, across the study: Peripheral blood was sampled at the time of initial diagnosis, prior to any treatment. The paper describes TCR Vbeta CDR3 sequencing of around 130 peripheral blood samples, made up of 43 ophthalmopathy patients, around 78 hyperthyroidism patients and some 17 progressor patients. Once sampling was done, hyperthyroidism patients were given methimazole at a starting dose of 30 mg daily, whereas ophthalmopathy patients were given high-dose intravenous methylprednisolone. For training and testing, the roughly 97 patients in the discovery cohort were randomly divided in a 7:3 ratio. A discovery cohort of about a hundred patients, roughly 45 with Graves' ophthalmopathy and over 55 with stable Graves' hyperthyroidism, was used to find distinguishing TCR V-J signatures. In about 6 Graves' hyperthyroidism patients, the study also compared T-cell repertoires from thyroid tissue with T-cell repertoires from blood. Whether ophthalmopathy could be predicted prospectively was tested in an independent validation cohort made up of 18 hyperthyroidism patients plus 17 patients who later progressed to ophthalmopathy.

From cysteine to phenylalanine, the CDR3 is 16 amino acids long. Kept here is only the CDR3 DNA, which spans 48 bases and is read in frame from base 1. Relative to germline, V is missing 4 bases and J is missing 2 bases, with 6 bases of the junction outside any gene match. According to the germline V gene, CDR1 reads SNHLY and CDR2 reads FYNNEI. Results and caveats for the whole study, not just this receptor: A 13 V-J signature model separated ophthalmopathy from stable hyperthyroidism, with approximately 87% sensitivity and 81.08% specificity in cross-validation and 80%/75% in testing. Most expanded thyroid clonotypes (frequency above 0.001) were also found in blood, which suggests that blood repertoires may mirror thyroid immune responses. In validation, progression to ophthalmopathy was predicted by the model with approximately 67% sensitivity and roughly 76% specificity, a median of approximately 6.5 months before onset. Sample size was not statistically predetermined, and investigators were not blinded to group allocation.

The TCR beta CDR3 regions were amplified from the RNA transcripts. For the first round of RT-PCR on the TCR CDR3, the HTBI primer set was used together with the Qiagen OneStep RT-PCR kit. The libraries were constructed in a second round of multiplex PCR and then size-selected and purified. Libraries were sequenced paired-end with 100 bp reads on an Illumina HiSeq2000. Under the source paper's analysis protocol: Raw data were processed with SOAPnuke, discarding reads with adapters, uncalled bases, mean Phred below 15, or no exact constant-primer or identifier match. High-quality paired reads were merged using COPE v1.2.5, and each unique nucleotide sequence was defined as a clonotype. MiTCR v1.1 was used to align the clonotypes against IMGT TRBV, TRBD and TRBJ reference segments. The analysis was restricted to V-J combinations with a frequency above 0.0001, which together covered about 99% of the repertoires. The TCS score was defined as the ratio of F50 (clonal expansion) to E x V (chaos), calculated using BLOSUM62-based TCRdist between CDR3 peptides within each V-J. Welch's t-statistics and random forest reduced 514 V-J features to about 12, which were used in a naive Bayes classifier (R e1071). The public reads were quality trimmed at Q25 with fastp and then assembled into clones with MiXCR by TCRdb, keeping productive beta chains. Identical CDR3 proteins give one entry, which carries the most common genes and DNA. These V and J calls derive from TCRdb rather than the authors' analysis. The sample table lists some 580,000 distinct CDR3 sequences, about a sixth of them with a count of one. Of the sample, roughly 3.3% is held by the ten largest clones.

In the ophthalmopathy patients, disease was moderately to severely active, with a Clinical Activity Score of 3 or more, a NOSPECS grade of 4 or more, and a duration of less than 3 months. Patients with uncontrolled infections, other autoimmune diseases, pregnancy or lactation were excluded. Diagnoses relied on clinical symptoms, serum thyroxine and TRAb, thyroid ultrasound and orbital computed tomography. Ficoll-Paque density gradient centrifugation was used to isolate PBMCs from 10 ml of fresh peripheral blood. Total RNA was extracted with Trizol reagent, and quality was checked on an Agilent 2100 Bioanalyzer.

Material for sequencing was blood. This chain joins TRBV2 to TRBJ2-5; TRBD1 lines up with 11 middle nucleotides. This clonotype was obtained from a middle-aged woman with Graves' ophthalmopathy. The CDR3 region has the sequence CASSAGQGAGQETQYF. DNA sequence: TGTGCCAGCAGTGCAGGACAGGGGGCGGGTCAAGAGACCCAGTACTTC.